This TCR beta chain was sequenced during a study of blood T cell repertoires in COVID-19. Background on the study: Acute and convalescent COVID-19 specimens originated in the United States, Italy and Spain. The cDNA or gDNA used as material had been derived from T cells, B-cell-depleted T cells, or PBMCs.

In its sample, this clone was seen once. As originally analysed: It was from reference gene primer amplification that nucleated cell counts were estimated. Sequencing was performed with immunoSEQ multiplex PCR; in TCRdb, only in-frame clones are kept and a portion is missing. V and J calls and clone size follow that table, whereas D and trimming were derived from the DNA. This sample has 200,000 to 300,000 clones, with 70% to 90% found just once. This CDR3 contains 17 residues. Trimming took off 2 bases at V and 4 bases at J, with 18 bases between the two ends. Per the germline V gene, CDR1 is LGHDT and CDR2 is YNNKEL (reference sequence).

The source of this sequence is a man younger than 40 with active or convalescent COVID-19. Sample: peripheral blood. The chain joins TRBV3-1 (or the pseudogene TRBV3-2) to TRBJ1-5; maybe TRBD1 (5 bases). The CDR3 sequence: CASSQFPKGPTNQPQHF. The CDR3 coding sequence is TGTGCCAGCAGCCAATTCCCTAAGGGGCCAACTAATCAGCCCCAGCATTTT.